This T cell receptor (beta chain) was captured by sequencing in a study of shared clonotypes between healthy human individuals. Notes on the study in general: Generally, naive subsets came out with larger estimated richness than memory subsets. The study found roughly 5% of naive CD4 clonotypes shared across a handful of donors.

In the naive CD8 group, cells lacked CD45RO and were positively selected for CCR7, so terminally differentiated effector memory CD45RA+ cells were left out. Replicate PCRs from sorted subsets contained 200 ng DNA, which is 29,000 or so T cell genomes. Generated by immunoSEQ multiplex PCR, the TCRdb table keeps only in-frame clones and is missing some. Of around 1.9 million clones in the sample, over 85% were seen once. About this clone: What it recognizes is unknown.

Per the germline V gene, CDR1 is SGHTA and CDR2 is FQGTGA. The CDR3 has 13 amino acids. The V end was cut by 5 bases, the J end by 5 bases, with 12 bases between. The sample consisted of naive CD8+ T cells from PBMCs. This receptor was obtained from a man aged 18 to 30 in good health. Some clones in this sample may be carry-over from other donors' samples. The chain carries TRBV7-3 and TRBJ2-5; D perhaps matches TRBD2 (6 bases). The CDR3 reads CASSRRGWETQYF. CDR3 nucleotides: TGTGCCAGCAGCAGGCGGGGTTGGGAGACCCAGTACTTC.